The rows below give T cell receptor beta chains drawn from one sample of a study of regulatory T cells in long-lasting Graves disease. TCRdb reanalysed the multiplex PCR reads using MiXCR and keeps one entry per CDR3 protein. The sample records 400,000 to 500,000 distinct CDR3 sequences, around 13% being singletons. The same data also went into a second study, on T cells in Graves' hyperthyroidism and ophthalmopathy.

Source: peripheral blood mononuclear cells (PBMCs), taken at new diagnosis, from a patient treated with antithyroid drugs. The receptors derive from a woman between 45 and 65 years old with Graves disease. Both conserved end residues are part of each CDR3. D genes are given only for firm matches. Size is stated for part of the rows, as once, few or many counts, or as a class when the clone is expanded.

v_call	d_call	clone_size	j_call	cdr3_nt	cdr3_aa
TRBV12-3/TRBV12-4	TRBD1	many	TRBJ1-2	TGTGCCAGCAGGAGGACAGGGTACTATGGCTACACCTTC	CASRRTGYYGYTF
TRBV13	.	.	TRBJ2-7	TGTGCCAGCAGCTTAGGGACTAGTATTAGCTCCTACGAGCAGTACTTC	CASSLGTSISSYEQYF
TRBV29-1	TRBD1	.	TRBJ2-7	TGCAGCATTGGCCAGGGACAGGGTAGGAACGAGCAGTACTTC	CSIGQGQGRNEQYF
TRBV5-1	TRBD2	many	TRBJ2-1	TGCGCCAGCACCCTGGGCGATCTAGCGGGAGAACAGTTCTTC	CASTLGDLAGEQFF
TRBV25-1	TRBD1	.	TRBJ2-7	TGTGCCAGCACCCGAGGGGACAGGGACTTTCACGAGCAGTACTTC	CASTRGDRDFHEQYF
TRBV13	.	.	TRBJ1-3	TGTGCCAGCAGCCCCTCAGGTGGCGGGGCTGGAAACACCATATATTTT	CASSPSGGGAGNTIYF
TRBV10-2	.	many	TRBJ2-7	TGCGCCAGCAGCACAGGGTCGGGCTACGAGCAGTACTTC	CASSTGSGYEQYF
TRBV5-1	TRBD2	few	TRBJ2-1	TGCGCCAGCAGCTTGACTCGGACTAGCGGAACAGAGCAGTTCTTC	CASSLTRTSGTEQFF
TRBV24-1	TRBD2	.	TRBJ2-1	TGTGCCACCAGTGTTTCGGGGGGCTCCTACAATGAGCAGTTCTTC	CATSVSGGSYNEQFF
TRBV20-1	TRBD2	many	TRBJ2-3	TGCAGTGCTATCGGGACTAGCGGAAGCACAGATACGCAGTATTTT	CSAIGTSGSTDTQYF
TRBV25-1	.	.	TRBJ1-4	TGTGCCAGCAGTGAATTTGCGGCGACGGCGGCTAATGAAAAACTGTTTTTT	CASSEFAATAANEKLFF
TRBV7-2	.	few	TRBJ1-6	TGTGCCAGCAGCCCCCGGCGGGAGGGCTCTCGATCACCCCTCCACTTT	CASSPRREGSRSPLHF
TRBV10-3	TRBD1	few	TRBJ1-2	TGTGCCATCAGTGACCCTGACAGGGCTAACTATGGCTACACCTTC	CAISDPDRANYGYTF
TRBV19	TRBD2	few	TRBJ2-2	TGTGCCAGTAGTATCTCCAGCGGGAGGAGAACCGGGGAGCTGTTTTTT	CASSISSGRRTGELFF
TRBV6-1	.	many	TRBJ1-4	TGTGTCACAGGCCGGGGCAGGAATGAAAAACTGTTTTTT	CVTGRGRNEKLFF
TRBV28	.	many	TRBJ2-7	TGTGCCAGTGGGTCGCACGAGCAGTACTTC	CASGSHEQYF